One and the same sample provided the 18 T cell receptor beta chains below, sequenced in a study of HIV-infected children after antiretroviral therapy interruption. Treatment in this sample: PENTA 11 planned treatment interruption arm or continuous ART arm. The TCR library was built from RNA with a 3' RACE protocol and unique molecular identifiers. TCRdb reprocessed the 3' RACE reads via MiXCR and lists one record per CDR3 protein. The repertoire includes about 83,000 distinct CDR3 sequences, 6% to 8.5% of them detected once, and roughly 1% sits in the top ten. Sample: CD45RA+ CD4+ T cells from PBMCs, pooled from several time points, taken from a donor given antiretroviral therapy, either interrupted or continuous. The subset denotes: naive CD4+ CD45RA+ CD45RO- T cells. These receptor sequences come from a pool of human donors with HIV.

This clonotype came up a few times. This sequence joins TRBV7-2 and TRBJ1-4; D remains unclear. Germline V lookup: CDR1 SGHTA, CDR2 FQGNSA. The CDR3 sequence is 13 residues long. Trimming took off 2 bases at V and 6 bases at J, with 7 bases between the two ends. In DNA, the CDR3 is TGTGCCAGCAGCTTAAAAAGGGATGAAAAACTGTTTTTT. It specifies CASSLKRDEKLFF. The full variable domain, with the rest looked up from reference TRBV7-2 and TRBJ1-4, is GAGVSQSPSNKVTEKGKDVELRCDPISGHTALYWYRQSLGQGLEFLIYFQGNSAPDKSGLPSDRFSAERTGGSVSTLTIQRTQQEDSAVYLCASSLKRDEKLFFGSGTQLSVL.

This clonotype was picked up many times. The CDR3 DNA reads TGTGCCAGCAACGACAGGGCAATGCCCAACACTGAAGCTTTCTTT. This encodes CASNDRAMPNTEAFF. The V and J genes are TRBV6-1 and TRBJ1-1; 7 bases fit TRBD1. Germline lookup yields CDR1 MNHNS and CDR2 SASEGT. Losses at the gene ends were 7 bases for V and 2 bases for J; bases not matched to a gene: 10. CDR3 size: 15 residues.

In its sample, this clonotype was seen many times. V gene TRBV7-2 combines with J gene TRBJ1-1; D gene unclear. CDR3 length equals 13 residues. The V end was cut by 5 bases, the J end by 11 bases, with 18 bases between. Germline V gives CDR1 SGHTA, CDR2 FQGNSA. CDR3 loop: CASSIGQVLWAFF. The CDR3 DNA reads TGTGCCAGCAGCATAGGGCAGGTTTTGTGGGCTTTCTTT.

This clonotype was observed at least ten times. The V gene is TRBV12-3 or TRBV12-4, the J gene TRBJ1-1; TRBD1 is a possible D gene (5 bases). V lost 5 bases and J lost 3, with 10 bases in between. The length of the CDR3 is 13 residues. CDR3 amino acids: CASSRREDTEAFF. The CDR3 DNA reads TGTGCCAGCAGTCGCAGGGAGGACACTGAAGCTTTCTTT.

This clonotype was recorded at least ten times. V and J are TRBV6-2 or TRBV6-3 and TRBJ1-5; D perhaps matches TRBD1 (5 bases). V lost 5 bases to trimming and J lost 7 bases, with 15 bases between them. This CDR3 region has 14 residues. Per the germline V gene, CDR1 is MNHEY and CDR2 is SVGEGT. CDR3 nucleotide sequence: TGTGCCAGCAGTGAGATGGCAGGGCCCCAGCCCCAGCATTTT. Translating gives CASSEMAGPQPQHF.

In its sample, this clonotype was seen many times. This sequence joins TRBV7-3 and TRBJ2-6; tentatively, D is TRBD1 (6 bases). Germline values: CDR1 SGHTA, CDR2 FQGTGA. CDR3 length equals 17 residues. V was shortened by 1 base and J by 0 bases, with 10 bases between the two germline ends. CDR3 region: CASSLIGQSSGANVLTF. The DNA of the CDR3 is TGTGCCAGCAGCTTAATAGGACAGAGCTCTGGGGCCAACGTCCTGACTTTC.

This clonotype was detected only a few times. This chain joins TRBV2 and TRBJ2-4; 10 bases align to TRBD1. Per germline, CDR1 SNHLY and CDR2 FYNNEI. CDR3 length equals 13 residues. V was pared by 8 bases and J by 8 bases, with 6 bases of the junction left unmatched. The DNA of the CDR3 is TGTGCCAGCGCCCGGGACAGGGGTGACATTCAGTACTTC. It yields the protein CASARDRGDIQYF.

This clonotype was detected many times. In nucleotides, the CDR3 is TGTGCCAGCAGTTTAAAAGGGCGGCAGGCTTTCTTT. This codes for CASSLKGRQAFF. The genes are TRBV12-3 or TRBV12-4 and TRBJ1-1, with D unclear. V lost 2 bases and J 11 bases, leaving 12 bases between the germline ends. The CDR3 runs 12 residues.

This clonotype was recorded at least ten times. The chain joins TRBV5-1 to TRBJ1-1; D is perhaps TRBD1 (6 bases). This CDR3 comprises 15 residues. V lost 4 bases and J lost 1, with 14 bases in between. CDR1 and CDR2 from the germline V gene are SGHRS and YFSETQ. CDR3 region: CASSTILGQNTEAFF. The CDR3 DNA sequence: TGCGCCAGCAGCACGATCCTGGGACAGAACACTGAAGCTTTCTTT.

In this sample, this clonotype turned up many times. In nucleotides, the CDR3 is TGTGCCAGCAGCCAAAGGGAGACGCAGTGGTATTTT. This sequence encodes CASSQRETQWYF. V gene TRBV14 combines with J gene TRBJ2-3; tentatively, D is TRBD2 (5 bases). The CDR3 totals 12 residues. V lost 2 bases and J lost 14, with 14 bases in between. Per the germline V gene, CDR1 is SGHDN and CDR2 is FVKESK.

This clonotype has ten or more counts. The V gene is TRBV5-5, the J gene TRBJ2-2, with 8 bases lining up with TRBD1. The CDR3 has 15 residues. Germline lookup yields CDR1 SGHKS and CDR2 YYEKEE (reference sequence). The ends lost 5 bases at V and 3 bases at J; junction bases unmatched: 6. CDR3 coding DNA: TGTGCCAGCAGACGAGGACAGGGTGACACCGGGGAGCTGTTTTTT. It encodes CASRRGQGDTGELFF.

This chain joins TRBV19 and TRBJ2-7, with a tentative D call TRBD2 (5 bases). The CDR3 covers 17 residues. V gave up 3 bases and J gave up 6 bases, with 24 bases separating them. Germline CDR1 and CDR2: LNHDA and SQIVND (reference sequence). CDR3 region: CASSITVGLRAPREQYF. The CDR3 DNA reads as TGTGCCAGTAGTATCACGGTTGGACTTCGCGCTCCTCGCGAGCAGTACTTC.

The chain carries TRBV24-1 and TRBJ2-1; D is uncertain. CDR1 is KGHDR and CDR2 is SFDVKD in the germline V gene. Between the trimmed V and J ends, which lost 1 base and 7 bases, there was a span of 13 bases. This CDR3 spans 15 amino acids. The CDR3 DNA reads TGTGCCACCAGTGATTTTACGCGCCGTGGGAATGAGCAGTTCTTC. It encodes CATSDFTRRGNEQFF.

This clonotype appeared many times. The chain employs TRBV14 and TRBJ2-2; no firm D call. Germline CDR1 reads SGHDN; CDR2 reads FVKESK. This CDR3 contains 16 residues. With 4 bases removed from V and 3 bases from J, the gap between germline ends came to 15 bases. The CDR3, as DNA: TGTGCCAGCAGCCGAACACTGGTTTCGGACACCGGGGAGCTGTTTTTT. Protein: CASSRTLVSDTGELFF.

This clonotype was observed many times. The gene calls are TRBV19 and TRBJ2-5, with D maybe TRBD2 (6 bases). CDR1 and CDR2 (germline): LNHDA, SQIVND (reference sequence). V was cut by 4 bases and J by 2 bases, with 20 bases left in between. This CDR3 comprises 17 residues. CDR3 in DNA: TGTGCCAGTAGTACGCTGTCCTTACCCCGGGGGCAAGAGACCCAGTACTTC. Amino acid sequence: CASSTLSLPRGQETQYF.

The chain combines TRBV2 with TRBJ2-3, with D perhaps matching TRBD1 or TRBD2 (5 bases each). Germline CDR1 SNHLY, CDR2 FYNNEI. The CDR3 is made up of 11 amino acids. The V end lost 3 bases, the J end lost 8 bases, and 6 bases lay between the germline ends. The CDR3 protein is CASSEGVTQYF. In DNA form, the CDR3 reads TGTGCCAGCAGTGAGGGGGTTACGCAGTATTTT.

This clonotype was found many times. The chain has TRBV7-9 and TRBJ1-1; D is unclear. CDR3 size: 11 residues. The V gene lost 7 bases and the J gene lost 1 base, with 4 bases spanning the gap. Germline CDR1 SEHNR, CDR2 FQNEAQ (reference sequence). In nucleotides, the CDR3 is TGTGCCAGCATTTCGAACACTGAAGCTTTCTTT. Residues: CASISNTEAFF.

Points on this clonotype: A read error is possible here, since a much larger clone lies one base away. The V and J genes are TRBV20-1 and TRBJ1-5; the D is unclear. CDR1 DFQATT and CDR2 SNEGSKA come from the germline V gene (reference sequence). The CDR3 is 13 amino acids. The ends were cut back, 3 bases at V and 4 bases at J, with 10 bases in the middle. CDR3 DNA sequence: TGCAGTGCTAGGTCCAACGATAATCAGCCCCAGCATTTT. Translated, it gives CSARSNDNQPQHF.